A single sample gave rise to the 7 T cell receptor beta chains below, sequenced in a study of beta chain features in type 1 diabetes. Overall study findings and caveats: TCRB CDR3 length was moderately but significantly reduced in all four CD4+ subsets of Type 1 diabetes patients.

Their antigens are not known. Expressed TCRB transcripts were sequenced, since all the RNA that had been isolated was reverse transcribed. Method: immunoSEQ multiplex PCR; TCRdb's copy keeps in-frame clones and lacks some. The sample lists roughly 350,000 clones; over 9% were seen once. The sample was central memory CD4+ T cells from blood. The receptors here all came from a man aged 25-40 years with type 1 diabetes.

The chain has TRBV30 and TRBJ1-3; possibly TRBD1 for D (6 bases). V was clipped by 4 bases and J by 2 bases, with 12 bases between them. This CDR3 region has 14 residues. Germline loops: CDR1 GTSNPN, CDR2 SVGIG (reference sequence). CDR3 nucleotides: TGTGCCTGGACCTTGGGGGGGCCTGGAAACACCATATATTTT. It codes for CAWTLGGPGNTIYF.

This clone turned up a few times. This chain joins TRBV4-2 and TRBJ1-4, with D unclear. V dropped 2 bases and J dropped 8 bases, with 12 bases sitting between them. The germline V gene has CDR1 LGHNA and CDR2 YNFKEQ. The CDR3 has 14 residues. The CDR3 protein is CASSQNGRREKLFF. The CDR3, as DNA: TGTGCCAGCAGCCAAAACGGACGGAGGGAAAAACTGTTTTTT.

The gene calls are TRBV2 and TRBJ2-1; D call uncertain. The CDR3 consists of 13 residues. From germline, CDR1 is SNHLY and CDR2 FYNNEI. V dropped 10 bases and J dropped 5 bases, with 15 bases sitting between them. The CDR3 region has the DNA TGTGCCACCTTAGACACCGAGGACAATGAGCAGTTCTTC. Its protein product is CATLDTEDNEQFF.

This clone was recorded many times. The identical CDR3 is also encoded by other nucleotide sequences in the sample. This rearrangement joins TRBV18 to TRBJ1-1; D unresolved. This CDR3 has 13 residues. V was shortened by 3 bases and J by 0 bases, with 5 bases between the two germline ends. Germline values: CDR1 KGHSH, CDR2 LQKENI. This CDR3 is CASSPDLNTEAFF. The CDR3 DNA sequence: TGTGCCAGCTCACCGGATTTGAACACTGAAGCTTTCTTT.

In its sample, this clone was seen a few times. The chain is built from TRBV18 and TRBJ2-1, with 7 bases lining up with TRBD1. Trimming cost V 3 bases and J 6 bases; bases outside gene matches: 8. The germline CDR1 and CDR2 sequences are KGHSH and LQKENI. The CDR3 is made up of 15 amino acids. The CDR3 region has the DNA TGTGCCAGCTCACCGACAGGGAATACGGTCAATGAGCAGTTCTTC. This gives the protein CASSPTGNTVNEQFF.

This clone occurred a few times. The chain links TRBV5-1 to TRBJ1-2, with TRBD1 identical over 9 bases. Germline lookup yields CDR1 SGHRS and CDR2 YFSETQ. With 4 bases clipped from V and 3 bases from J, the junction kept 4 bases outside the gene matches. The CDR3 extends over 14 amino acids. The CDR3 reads CASSLGQGDYGYTF. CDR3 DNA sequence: TGCGCCAGCAGCCTGGGACAGGGCGACTATGGCTACACCTTC.

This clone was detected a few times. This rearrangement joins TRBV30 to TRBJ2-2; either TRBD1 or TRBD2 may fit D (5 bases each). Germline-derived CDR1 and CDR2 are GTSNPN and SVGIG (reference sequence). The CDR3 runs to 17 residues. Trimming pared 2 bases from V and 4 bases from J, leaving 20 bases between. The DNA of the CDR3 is TGTGCCTGGAGTTCCCAAACCGGGACCCGAGGCACCGGGGAGCTGTTTTTT. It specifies CAWSSQTGTRGTGELFF.